This TCR beta chain originates from a study of healthy donors' naive CD4 and CD8 T cells. General study points: Possible naive T cell homeostatic proliferation bias remained unaddressed. Positive CDR3 charge linked to CD4+ cells, negative to CD8+ cells. Reportedly, most V and J gene segments showed naive CD4+ versus CD8+ bias.

A linear amplification protocol produced the TCR libraries from 500 ng of total RNA. MiXCR, run by TCRdb on the reads, gives a single entry per CDR3 protein. This table holds about 180,000 distinct CDR3 sequences, about 76% found once. Of note for this clonotype: Its target is not known.

Per the germline V gene, CDR1 is MNHEY and CDR2 is SMNVEV (reference sequence). The CDR3 runs to 14 residues. Trimming removed 11 bases from V and 7 bases from J; junction bases left unmatched: 13. The chain employs TRBV27 and TRBJ2-1, with 8 bases identical to TRBD1. Sequenced material: naive CD4+ and CD8+ T cells sorted from blood, pooled from several donors. This TCR came from a pool of human donors in good health; the sample pools cells from several healthy donors. The CDR3 reads CAVLGTGRSNEQFF. CDR3 bases: TGTGCCGTCCTCGGGACAGGCCGATCAAATGAGCAGTTCTTC.